These 15 T cell receptor beta chains were all obtained from the same sample, sequenced in a study of Tregs in tolerant kidney transplant recipients. Some clones are missing from TCRdb's copy, which holds only in-frame ones; the method was immunoSEQ multiplex PCR. The sample lists under 100,000 clones; more than 80% were seen once. Sequencing input: CD8+ T cells from blood. The receptors derive from a human donor in good health.

The rearrangement joins TRBV20-1 to TRBJ2-1; D gene uncertain. The CDR3 runs to 11 residues. The germline V gene encodes CDR1 DFQATT and CDR2 SNEGSKA (reference sequence). Trimming removed 6 bases from V and 8 bases from J, with 11 bases in between. This chain's CDR3 is CSAGPPDEQFF. CDR3 bases: TGCAGTGCCGGGCCCCCGGATGAGCAGTTCTTC.

V and J are TRBV15 and TRBJ1-4; D perhaps matches TRBD1 (6 bases). Deletions cut 6 bases from V and 3 bases from J, with 14 bases between. CDR1 is LNHNV and CDR2 is YYDKDF in the germline V gene (reference sequence). The CDR3 contains 15 residues. CDR3 amino acids: CATRVTGIPNEKLFF. CDR3 DNA: TGTGCCACCAGAGTTACAGGGATCCCTAATGAAAAACTGTTTTTT.

This clone has only a few counts. The chain carries TRBV27 and TRBJ2-1; 7 bases align to TRBD1. The CDR3 runs 14 residues. Unmatched junction bases numbered 8, after V lost 11 bases and J lost 1 base. Germline-derived CDR1 and CDR2 are MNHEY and SMNVEV (reference sequence). DNA of the CDR3: TGTGCCGCCGCCCAGGGGGTGTCCTACAATGAGCAGTTCTTC. It translates to CAAAQGVSYNEQFF.

The chain joins TRBV7-8 to TRBJ2-1, with 9 nucleotides matching TRBD2. This CDR3 has 17 amino acids. The germline gives CDR1 SGHVS, CDR2 FQNEAQ. Losses at the gene ends were 3 bases for V and 4 bases for J; bases not matched to a gene: 10. The CDR3 DNA sequence: TGTGCCAGCAGCTTTTTAGCGCGGGCGGGAGGGTACAATGAGCAGTTCTTC. It specifies CASSFLARAGGYNEQFF.

This chain joins TRBV4-1 and TRBJ1-2; D uncertain. The CDR3 is 15 amino acids. In germline, CDR1 is MGHRA, CDR2 YSYEKL. The ends were cut back, 0 bases at V and 5 bases at J, with 13 bases in the middle. The chain's CDR3 is CASSQDPRYRYGYTF. The CDR3 nucleotides read TGCGCCAGCAGCCAAGATCCCCGGTATAGGTATGGCTACACCTTC.

The chain has TRBV29-1 and TRBJ2-7, with D possibly being TRBD2 (5 bases). This CDR3 is 11 amino acids long. Germline V gene data show CDR1 as SQVTM and CDR2 as ANQGSEA. Trimming took off 6 bases at V and 5 bases at J, with 11 bases between the two ends. The CDR3: CSVPDGNEQYF. CDR3 bases: TGCAGCGTCCCGGACGGGAACGAGCAGTACTTC.

V is TRBV7-9 and J is TRBJ1-1; D not certain. Germline CDR1 and CDR2: SEHNR and FQNEAQ (reference sequence). The CDR3 spans 12 residues. With 2 bases removed from V and 1 base from J, the gap between germline ends came to 2 bases. CDR3 protein: CASSLKNTEAFF. CDR3 coding DNA: TGTGCCAGCAGCTTAAAGAACACTGAAGCTTTCTTT.

J is TRBJ1-5 and V is TRBV7-8; D ambiguous. The CDR3 is 16 amino acids. Per germline, CDR1 SGHVS and CDR2 FQNEAQ. The V gene lost 5 bases and the J gene lost 3 bases, with 17 bases spanning the gap. The CDR3 reads CASSPTGRVPNQPQHF. CDR3 in DNA: TGTGCCAGCAGCCCGACGGGCCGGGTCCCCAATCAGCCCCAGCATTTT. Drawing the rest from reference TRBV7-8 and TRBJ1-5, the complete variable domain is GAGVSQSPRYKVAKRGQDVALRCDPISGHVSLFWYQQALGQGPEFLTYFQNEAQLDKSGLPSDRFFAERPEGSVSTLKIQRTQQEDSAVYLCASSPTGRVPNQPQHFGDGTRLSIL.

The table lists this clone with many counts. The rearrangement uses TRBV10-3 and TRBJ2-5; 8 bases agree with TRBD2. Germline V gene data show CDR1 as ENHRY and CDR2 as SYGVKD. J gave up 5 bases and V 0 bases, and 5 bases lay outside the gene matches. The CDR3 totals 15 residues. CDR3 loop: CAISESDSGGETQYF. The CDR3 DNA reads TGTGCCATCAGTGAGTCAGACTCGGGGGGGGAGACCCAGTACTTC.

The gene calls are TRBV7-8 and TRBJ2-7; D uncertain. CDR3 length: 14 amino acids. CDR1 is SGHVS and CDR2 is FQNEAQ in the germline V gene. V lost 0 bases, J lost 0 bases, and 6 bases lay in between. CDR3 sequence reads: CASSLAGSSYEQYF. The CDR3 region has the DNA TGTGCCAGCAGCTTAGCCGGCAGCTCCTACGAGCAGTACTTC.

This rearrangement joins TRBV5-1 to TRBJ2-7; 7 nucleotides agree with TRBD2. Germline CDR1 and CDR2: SGHRS and YFSETQ. The CDR3 is made up of 15 amino acids. Losses at the gene ends were 0 bases for V and 3 bases for J; bases not matched to a gene: 6. The CDR3 region is CASSLAASGDYEQYF. CDR3 nucleotides: TGCGCCAGCAGCTTGGCGGCTAGCGGTGACTACGAGCAGTACTTC.

This chain connects TRBV27 to TRBJ1-2; maybe TRBD1 (5 bases). Trimming left V 9 bases short and J 2 bases short, with 16 bases between. The CDR3 has 14 amino acids. In germline, CDR1 is MNHEY, CDR2 SMNVEV (reference sequence). CDR3 bases: TGTGCCAGTACCCCTACGGGGGGGAACTATGGCTACACCTTC. Translating it yields CASTPTGGNYGYTF.

The chain is built from TRBV27 and TRBJ2-5; weak D call: TRBD1 (6 bases). Trimming left V 3 bases short and J 4 bases short, with 12 bases between. The V gene's germline CDR1 is MNHEY and CDR2 SMNVEV (reference sequence). The CDR3 extends over 14 amino acids. Here the CDR3 DNA reads TGTGCCAGCAGTTTCCAGGGGTTGGTAGAGACCCAGTACTTC. Encoded protein: CASSFQGLVETQYF.

The chain joins TRBV5-1 to TRBJ2-7; D may be TRBD1 or TRBD2 (5 bases each). Looked up from germline, CDR1 is SGHRS and CDR2 is YFSETQ. V lost 0 bases and J 3 bases, leaving 10 bases between the germline ends. The CDR3 has 14 amino acids. The CDR3 reads CASSLVYGGYEQYF. The CDR3 DNA is TGCGCCAGCAGCTTGGTGTATGGGGGCTACGAGCAGTACTTC.

The chain carries TRBV19 and TRBJ2-7; D gene ambiguous. Germline CDR1 reads LNHDA; CDR2 reads SQIVND (reference sequence). The CDR3 runs 13 residues. V shed 5 bases and J shed 1 base, with 9 bases lying between them. Here the CDR3 reads CASSYAHSYEQYF. The CDR3 coding sequence is TGTGCCAGTAGTTACGCGCATTCCTACGAGCAGTACTTC.